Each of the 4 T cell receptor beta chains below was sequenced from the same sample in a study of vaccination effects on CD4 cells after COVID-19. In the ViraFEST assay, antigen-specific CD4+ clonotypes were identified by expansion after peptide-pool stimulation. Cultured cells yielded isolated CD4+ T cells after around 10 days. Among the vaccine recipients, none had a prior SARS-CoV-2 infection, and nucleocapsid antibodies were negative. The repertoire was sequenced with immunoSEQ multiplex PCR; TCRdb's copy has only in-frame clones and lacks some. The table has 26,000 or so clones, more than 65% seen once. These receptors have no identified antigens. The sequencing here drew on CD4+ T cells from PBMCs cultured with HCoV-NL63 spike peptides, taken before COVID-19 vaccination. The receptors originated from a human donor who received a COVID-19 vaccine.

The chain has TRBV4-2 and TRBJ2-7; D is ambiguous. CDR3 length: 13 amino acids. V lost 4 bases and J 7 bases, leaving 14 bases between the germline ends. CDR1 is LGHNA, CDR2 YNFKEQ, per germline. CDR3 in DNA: TGTGCCAGCAGCCCCCAAAGCCCGTGGGAGCAGTACTTC. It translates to CASSPQSPWEQYF.

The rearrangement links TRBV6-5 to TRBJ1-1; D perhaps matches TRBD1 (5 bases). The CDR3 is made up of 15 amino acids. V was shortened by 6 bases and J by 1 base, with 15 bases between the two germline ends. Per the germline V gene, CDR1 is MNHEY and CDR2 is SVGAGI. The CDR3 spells CASSHRIWPNTEAFF. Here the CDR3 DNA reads TGTGCCAGCAGCCACAGGATTTGGCCGAACACTGAAGCTTTCTTT.

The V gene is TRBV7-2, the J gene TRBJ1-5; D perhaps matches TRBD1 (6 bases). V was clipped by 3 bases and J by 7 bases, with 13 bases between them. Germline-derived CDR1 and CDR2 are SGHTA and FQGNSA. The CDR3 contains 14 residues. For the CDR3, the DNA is TGTGCCAGCAGCTTGGTAGGACAGAACCAGCCCCAGCATTTT. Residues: CASSLVGQNQPQHF.

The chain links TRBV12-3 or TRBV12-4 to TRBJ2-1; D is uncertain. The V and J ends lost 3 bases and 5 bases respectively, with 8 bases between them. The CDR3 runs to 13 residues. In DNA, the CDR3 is TGTGCCAGCAGTTTTAAGTCCCACAATGAGCAGTTCTTC. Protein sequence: CASSFKSHNEQFF.